This T cell receptor beta chain emerged from a study of blood T cell repertoires in COVID-19. Trimming took off 4 bases at V and 4 bases at J, with 13 bases between the two ends. Germline CDR1 reads MGHRA; CDR2 reads YSYEKL. This CDR3 comprises 14 residues. Generated by immunoSEQ multiplex PCR, the TCRdb table keeps only in-frame clones and is missing some. Seen here are roughly 250,000 clones, 91% observed once, and the top ten hold 1.2%. The clonotype comes from a human donor in a cohort exposed to, infected with or recovered from COVID-19 (not recorded which). The donor label of this sample is uncertain. The specimen sequenced was PBMCs or T cells enriched from blood (not recorded which). J is TRBJ1-1 and V is TRBV4-1; TRBD1 is a possible D gene (6 bases). The CDR3 loop reads CASSLWGGPTEAFF. The DNA of the CDR3 is TGCGCCAGCAGCCTTTGGGGGGGCCCCACTGAAGCTTTCTTT.